This is a list of T cell receptor beta chains from one sample in a study of spatial heterogeneity in lung cancer. TCRdb reanalysed the 5' RACE reads using MiXCR and keeps one entry per CDR3 protein. This table has roughly 70,000 distinct CDR3 sequences, more than 10% appearing once. The input for sequencing was PBMCs, taken at surgery. The receptors here all came from a male donor with early-stage non-small cell lung cancer. Both conserved end residues are part of each CDR3. Each record gives: V gene, D gene, clone size, J gene, CDR3 DNA, CDR3 protein. The D gene is left open where the match is weak. Some rows mark clone size as missing; the rest say once, few, many or name a class of expanded clone.

TRBV5-4,-,many,TRBJ2-1,TGTGCCAGCAGCTTGCCGCCGACCGCTGACTACAATGAGCAGTTCTTC,CASSLPPTADYNEQFF
TRBV19,TRBD1,few,TRBJ1-2,TGTGCCAGTAGTAATCCGGGACAGGGGGCCTTC,CASSNPGQGAF
TRBV5-5,-,-,TRBJ2-2,TGTGCCAGCAGCTTTGGCGGGCTAACGAACACCGGGGAGCTGTTTTTT,CASSFGGLTNTGELFF
TRBV5-5,-,many,TRBJ2-7,TGTGCCAGCAGCTTGGAAGACATACGATACGAGCAGTACTTC,CASSLEDIRYEQYF
TRBV5-1,-,few,TRBJ2-1,TGCGCCAGCGGGGCTGAGAGCTCCTACAATGAGCAGTTCTTC,CASGAESSYNEQFF
TRBV27,-,-,TRBJ2-7,TGTGCCAGCAGCCGGACAGCCCAAGCCTCTACCTACGAGCAGTACTTC,CASSRTAQASTYEQYF
TRBV7-6,TRBD2,few,TRBJ2-1,TGTGCCAGCAGCTTACGGGGGGGCCTCCAGAATGAGCAGTTCTTC,CASSLRGGLQNEQFF
TRBV29-1,-,many,TRBJ2-5,TGCAGCGTTGAAAATGGGGGAGAGACCCAGTACTTC,CSVENGGETQYF
TRBV7-2,-,-,TRBJ1-6,TGTGCCAGCAGCTCAATTAATAATTCACCCCTCCACTTT,CASSSINNSPLHF
TRBV6-2/TRBV6-3,-,-,TRBJ2-6,TGTGCCAGCAGTTACTCGCGAGGGGACGTCTCTGGGGCCAACGTCCTGACTTTC,CASSYSRGDVSGANVLTF
TRBV29-1,-,many,TRBJ1-1,TGCAGCGTCGCCCGGGAGATGAACACTGAAGCTTTCTTT,CSVAREMNTEAFF
TRBV20-1,-,-,TRBJ2-4,TGCAGTGCTAGAGATCTGGGGACCGGGACTCCTCGAAACATTCAGTACTTC,CSARDLGTGTPRNIQYF
TRBV10-3,TRBD1,many,TRBJ1-2,TGTGCCATCAGTGAGGACGACAGGGGCGGCACCTTC,CAISEDDRGGTF
TRBV7-9,-,-,TRBJ2-3,TGTGCCAGCAGGAACAGGGTGGTCACAGATACGCAGTATTTT,CASRNRVVTDTQYF
TRBV19,TRBD2,-,TRBJ2-3,TGTGCCAGTAGTACCACGACTAGCGCAGATACGCAGTATTTT,CASSTTTSADTQYF
TRBV5-1,TRBD2,-,TRBJ2-1,TGCGCCAGCAGCCCTCGACTAGCGGGAGCGGATGAGCAGTTCTTC,CASSPRLAGADEQFF
TRBV20-1,-,-,TRBJ2-7,TGCAGTGCTACCATTGGGGCCTACGAGCAGTACTTC,CSATIGAYEQYF
TRBV14,-,-,TRBJ2-1,TGTGCCAGCAGCTTCGACAGGACCTACAATGAGCAGTTCTTC,CASSFDRTYNEQFF
TRBV29-1,-,many,TRBJ2-6,TGCAGCGCTGCTGCGTCTGGGGCCAACGTCCTGACTTTC,CSAAASGANVLTF
TRBV5-1,-,-,TRBJ2-1,TGCGCCAGCAGCTATACACCTAGCTCCTACAATGAGCAGTTCTTC,CASSYTPSSYNEQFF
TRBV11-3,TRBD1,many,TRBJ1-1,TGTGCCAGCAGCTTACAGGGGGCGCATTCTGAAGCTTTCTTT,CASSLQGAHSEAFF
TRBV19,TRBD2,-,TRBJ2-3,TGTGCCAGCCTGGACGGAGTAGCGGGACCAACAGATACGCAGTATTTT,CASLDGVAGPTDTQYF
TRBV6-2/TRBV6-3,-,-,TRBJ1-2,TGTGCCGCCTGTGATGGGGCGAGCACTAACTATGGCTACACCTTC,CAACDGASTNYGYTF
TRBV30,-,many,TRBJ1-2,TGTGCCTGGAGTGTACGTTCCTCCCGGAGGTATGGCTACACCTTC,CAWSVRSSRRYGYTF
TRBV7-3,-,few,TRBJ1-6,TGTGCCAGCAGCCCGGGAGGGGGAGGGTCACCCCTCCACTTT,CASSPGGGGSPLHF
TRBV6-2/TRBV6-3,TRBD1,many,TRBJ1-5,TGTGCCAGCAGGCGGGACAGCCCTAATCAGCCCCAGCATTTT,CASRRDSPNQPQHF
TRBV29-1,-,many,TRBJ1-4,TGCAGCGTTGAATGGGCCCAGGGAAAACTGTTTTTT,CSVEWAQGKLFF
TRBV3-1,-,few,TRBJ2-3,TGTGCCAGCAGCCAAGGACGGACAGATACGCAGTATTTT,CASSQGRTDTQYF
TRBV6-5,-,many,TRBJ2-2,TGTGCCAGCACCCCTGCCGCCCCTAGGTTGGGGGAGCTGTTTTTT,CASTPAAPRLGELFF
TRBV2,-,few,TRBJ2-7,TGTGCCAGCAGTCAGTCGGTTGAGCAGTACTTC,CASSQSVEQYF
TRBV6-2/TRBV6-3,-,-,TRBJ2-7,TGTGCCAGCAGTTACCAAGGGTACTACGAGCAGTACTTC,CASSYQGYYEQYF
TRBV5-1,TRBD2,few,TRBJ2-7,TGCGCCAGCAGCCCTAGCGGGAGGGTTGGAGCCTACGAGCAGTACTTC,CASSPSGRVGAYEQYF
TRBV4-3,TRBD1,-,TRBJ1-4,TGCGCCAGCAGCCGTACAGGGGGTGGCGAAAAACTGTTTTTT,CASSRTGGGEKLFF
TRBV3-1,TRBD1,many,TRBJ1-1,TGTGCCAGCAGCCAGCAGGGGGTGGGCACTGAAGCTTTCTTT,CASSQQGVGTEAFF
TRBV7-2,-,-,TRBJ1-5,TGTGCCAGCAGCCCTAGCGAGGGGGGGATTCAGCCCCAGCATTTT,CASSPSEGGIQPQHF
TRBV20-1,-,few,TRBJ1-1,TGCAGTGCTAGAGTTGGCCATACGAACACTGAAGCTTTCTTT,CSARVGHTNTEAFF
TRBV29-1,-,many,TRBJ1-1,TGCAGCGTTCCAAAGGGCACTGAAGCTTTCTTT,CSVPKGTEAFF
TRBV4-1,-,many,TRBJ2-1,TGCGCCAGCAGCCAAATTGACTTGGGATTAACGGCCTCCTACAATGAGCAGTTCTTC,CASSQIDLGLTASYNEQFF
TRBV20-1,-,-,TRBJ2-3,TGCAGTGCTAGAGATATTCGGGGGCGTGAGGCCGTTACGCAGTATTTT,CSARDIRGREAVTQYF
TRBV27,-,-,TRBJ1-1,TGTGCCAGCAGTTTCAGAGGGCGGAACACTGAAGCTTTCTTT,CASSFRGRNTEAFF